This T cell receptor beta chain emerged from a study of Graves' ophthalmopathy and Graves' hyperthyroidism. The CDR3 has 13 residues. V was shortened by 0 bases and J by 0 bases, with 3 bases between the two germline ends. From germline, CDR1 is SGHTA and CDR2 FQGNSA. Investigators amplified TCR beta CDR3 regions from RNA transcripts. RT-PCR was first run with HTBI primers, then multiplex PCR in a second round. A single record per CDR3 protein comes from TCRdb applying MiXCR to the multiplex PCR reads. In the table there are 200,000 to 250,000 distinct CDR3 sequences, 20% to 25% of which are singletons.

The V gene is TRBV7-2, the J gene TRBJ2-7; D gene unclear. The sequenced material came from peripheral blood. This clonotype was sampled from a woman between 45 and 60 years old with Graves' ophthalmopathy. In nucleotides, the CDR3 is TGTGCCAGCAGCTTAGCCAACTCCTACGAGCAGTACTTC. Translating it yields CASSLANSYEQYF.